This T cell receptor (beta chain) was obtained from a study of blood T cell repertoires in COVID-19. Looking at the study overall: There were acute and convalescent COVID-19 samples, and they came from the United States, Italy and Spain. Nucleic acid was either cDNA or gDNA, and it came from T cells, B-cell-depleted T cells, or PBMCs.

Germline-derived CDR1 and CDR2 are SGHRS and YFSETQ. V shed 8 bases, J shed 4 bases, and the junction held 12 bases outside the gene matches. The CDR3 is 17 amino acids. Followed over time, Seattle patients had been enrolled while infection was active. Original methodology: Reference gene primer amplification in the assay estimated nucleated cell counts. The protocol was immunoSEQ multiplex PCR, while the TCRdb copy is restricted to in-frame clones and leaves out a portion. The V and J calls and clone size are taken from that table; D and trimming were inferred from the DNA. The repertoire consists of over 150,000 clones, with approximately 90% occurring once and the leading ten covering approximately 12%.

This chain uses TRBV5-1 with TRBJ2-5, with TRBD2 identical over 15 bases. Sequencing used peripheral blood. The TCR was taken from a woman in her 70s with COVID-19, enrolled during active disease. CDR3 protein: CASKGGLAGGSGETQYF. CDR3 nucleotide sequence: TGCGCCAGTAAAGGGGGACTAGCGGGAGGATCGGGAGAGACCCAGTACTTC.